This T cell receptor (beta chain) was sequenced for a study of cytomegalovirus exposure and HLA in healthy donors (dated by TCRdb to 2016 to 2017). Turning to the overall study: An earlier analysis of approximately 590 of the donors reported approximately 270 Gb of sequence data and roughly 100 million unique TCR beta sequences from about 200 million T cells. The study aimed to test whether signatures of past pathogen exposure could be identified by cataloging public T cell receptors. Donor age, sex, ethnicity and CMV serostatus were compiled together with the repertoire data. Among the roughly 390 genotyped donors, around 81% belonged to the genetic ancestry cluster associated with self-reported Caucasian donors. An early release that covered about 600 HLA-typed donors contained about 300 gigabases of sequencing data and about 93 million unique TCR sequences. Both class I and class II loci were covered by HLA typing, at four-digit resolution. A handful of DR-DQ haplotypes were handled as single units for association and clustering because linkage in the cohort was strong. The number of donors typed differed by locus, with about 620-630 for A, B, C, DRB1 and DQB1, roughly 520 for DQA1, under 610 for DPA1, and 472 for DPB1. Every repertoire in the discovery cohort had been generated on one and the same sequencing platform. To predict cytomegalovirus infection status, the study brought together high-throughput TCR immunosequencing, statistical association of individual TCRs with disease status, and machine learning. In a later genetic analysis, genome-wide SNP genotypes for about three fifths of the roughly 670 donors were used, and that subset was treated as a discovery cohort. The study used immunosequencing to profile the T cell repertoires of several hundred subjects and linked those repertoires to cytomegalovirus serostatus. A later analysis re-examined previously published TCR beta repertoires from about 670 donors and added high-resolution HLA genotyping to investigate patterns of TCR occurrence. Among 300 to 500 genotyped donors of the cohort, an average of about 220,000 unique TCR beta nucleotide sequences was sequenced per donor, of which about 18% were non-productive. To decide whether each TCR beta V gene segment behaved as functional or pseudogenic, an earlier analysis of some 600 of the donors relied on high-throughput TCR beta sequencing. In addition to the first cohort of roughly 670 subjects, a separate validation cohort of about 120 different subjects was used. Rather than drawing on any new phenotypic data, the later analysis identified candidate immune exposures from TCR beta sequences and the way those sequences occurred across donors. Overall study outcomes, separate from this receptor: The authors suggested that the approach could potentially be generalized to other disease states and immunological phenotypes. The study gave a list of 150 to 200 TCR beta chains associated with cytomegalovirus. A group of highly shared sequence variants was considered likely to be a technical artifact of the sequencing pipeline. Linkage disequilibrium might explain the correlated functional status among segregating V segments, but an unknown experimental factor could not be excluded. In a later genetic analysis, fewer N-insertions in productive TCRs were reported among donors in an Asian-associated ancestry cluster than the 666-donor mean. In vitro tests confirmed that a few of the cytomegalovirus-associated TCR beta chains recognize cytomegalovirus antigens. In a later analysis, HLA-associated TCR beta chains showed more clonal expansion and lower generation probabilities than non-associated chains that were equally common. Presence/absence analyses assumed roughly uniform sequencing depth across donors, an assumption that may not hold. HLA typing was unavailable for some donors at each locus, so association tests used only the typed subset. Some IMGT-functional V segments, including TRBV6-2 and TRBV6-3, could not be distinguished by the 87-base-pair reads and were therefore excluded. A further reported finding was that TCR beta sequences accurately predicted the HLA-A and HLA-B alleles for most subjects in the first cohort. The classifier was reported to diagnose cytomegalovirus status with high specificity and sensitivity in both the original and validation cohorts. Some 15 rarely observed V segments, including chromosome 9 orphons, were excluded from the earlier analysis of approximately 500 of the donors because counts were too low. In an earlier analysis of some 500 of the donors, most TCR beta V segments appeared in productive rearrangements about 90% or about 30% of the time, broadly matching IMGT annotations. In this cohort, only TCR beta chains were sequenced, and detectable features were limited by the absence of alpha or paired-chain data. A later analysis associated 15,000 or so TCR beta sequences with specific HLA alleles at a false discovery rate of 0.05. When HLA alleles, especially DR and DQ, strongly co-occurred, TCR associations were difficult to assign to individual alleles. A later analysis found that TCR association rates varied across HLA loci, with DRB1 alleles showing the most associated TCRs and HLA-C alleles the fewest. For the cohort, immune exposure information was limited to CMV serostatus. A later analysis reported that several top co-occurrence clusters appeared linked to parvovirus B19, influenza, CMV and Epstein-Barr virus. A later analysis found that most CMV-associated TCR beta chains appeared HLA-restricted, with HLA associations seemingly driven largely by CMV exposure. In a later genetic analysis, a missense DCLRE1C variant was associated with V-gene and J-gene trimming of TCR beta chains, and the association was replicated in an independent cohort. While some public TCRs were present in many individuals, most TCR sequences turned up only very rarely across donors.

On this clone: Its antigen remains undetermined. Base qualities are not recorded, but no much larger clone differs from it by a single base.

In total, 630 or so healthy bone marrow donors made up the cohort. All cohort members were sampled while nominally healthy, although unrecorded immune exposures were likely present. Of the approximately 700 cohort members, approximately 300 had positive CMV serostatus and about 360 had negative CMV serostatus, and CMV serostatus was not recorded for the donor. A peripheral blood sample was provided by each donor, and peripheral blood mononuclear cells were used for TCR beta sequencing. Genomic DNA extraction from the blood cell samples was performed with the Qiagen DNeasy Blood Extraction Kit. The CDR3 goes from the cysteine to the phenylalanine over 12 residues. Only the CDR3 portion is preserved as DNA: 36 bases, with reading frame beginning at the first base. Taken from the germline V gene, the CDR1 and CDR2 loops are SGHAT and FQNNGV. Trimming takes 4 bases from V and 9 bases from J, and the germline ends sit 12 bases apart.

The method behind the library was the immunoSEQ multiplex PCR assay. For the multiplex PCR, a mixture combining 60 forward primers for TCR Vbeta segments and 13 reverse primers for TCR Jbeta segments was used. Amplification of the CDR3 region of rearranged TCR beta genes was performed with a multiplex PCR assay on genomic DNA. The amplified TCR beta libraries were sequenced on the Illumina HiSeq System as 87-base-pair reads. The authors processed their data as follows. Across the 666 repertoires, a later analysis counted tens of millions of unique TCR beta chains, around 10 million of which were shared by at least two donors. Raw reads were error-corrected and collapsed into unique sequences by a nearest-neighbor algorithm in which closely related sequences were merged to remove PCR and sequencing errors. V, D and J gene segments were assigned by aligning CDR3 sequences to IMGT reference sequences. For a sequence to be retained, a match of at least six nucleotides to both a V gene segment and a J gene segment was required. A rearrangement counted as productive if the CDR3 had no stop codons and remained in frame with V and J, and every other rearrangement counted as non-productive. CDR3 was defined according to IMGT convention as the region running from the second conserved V-encoded cysteine to the conserved J-encoded phenylalanine. The earlier analysis of 587 of the donors excluded any sequence lacking an unambiguous match to a single V gene segment. In an earlier analysis of around 590 of the donors, a V segment was called functional when productive rearrangements were above 56.7%, and segregating when the standard deviation between donors exceeded 5%. To diagnose cytomegalovirus status from the catalog of TCR beta chain sequences, a statistical classification framework was built. In a later analysis, TCR nucleotide sequences were compared against IMGT/GENE-DB human TR gene sequences so that V and J genes could be assigned. A later analysis assigned CDR3 sequences and most-parsimonious VDJ recombination scenarios with the TCRdist pipeline. In a later analysis, every TCR beta chain was defined by the combination of its CDR3 amino acid sequence and its V-gene family, and reads without a unique V-gene family were dropped. In a later analysis, around 600 highly shared, low-generation-probability nucleotide sequences were removed to address suspected cross-contamination and a sequencing artifact. In a later analysis, a clonal expansion index for each public chain was calculated from normalized within-repertoire ranks of inferred template counts. A later analysis computed generation probabilities with a VDJ recombination model fitted to out-of-frame rearrangements, and checked the results against IGoR. A later analysis scored TCR-TCR, TCR-HLA and TCR-CMV co-occurrence with hypergeometric tests, applying a repertoire-size bias correction to TCR pairs. A later analysis estimated false discovery rates by permuting HLA or CMV assignments 20 times. In a later analysis, co-occurring TCRs were grouped with DBSCAN, and TCRdist sequence similarity was added when clustering was performed within HLA-allele-positive subsets. Co-occurrence clustering excluded repertoires with fewer than 30,000 or more than 120,000 public chains, plus five with anomalous nucleotide sharing. TCRdb took over this immuneACCESS table, retaining in-frame rearrangements with V and J assigned. Such tables are incomplete; in checked studies, under half of the missing clones stem from an unresolved V gene, and the remainder is unexplained. From that table come the V and J calls and clone size; the DNA was used to work out D and trimming. The sample contains 250,000 or so clones, under 90% of them found a single time. About 1.2% of the sample comes from the top ten.

The sequencing input was PBMCs. This clonotype was obtained from a human donor in good health. The V and J segments used are TRBV11-2 and TRBJ1-1; the D gene cannot be resolved reliably. The CDR3 here reads CASSSHPGQAFF. Read as DNA, the sequence is TGTGCCAGCAGCTCCCACCCTGGCCAAGCTTTCTTT.